This T cell receptor (beta chain) was observed in a study of shared clonotypes between healthy human individuals. Study-level background: The study used three CD4 naive, three CD4 memory, two CD8 naive and one CD8 memory plate per donor. General study findings and limits: Naive subsets, compared against memory subsets, generally had larger estimated richness values.

An even split of each subset's genomic DNA across several immunoSEQ plates was performed. Repertoires were generated with immunoSEQ multiplex PCR, while TCRdb's copy carries only in-frame clones and drops some. Among 850,000 to 1,200,000 clones listed, more than 65% were seen once. Free of recent acute infections or vaccinations, the donors were healthy HIV-negative adults. Remarks on this clone: Its antigen remains unknown.

Germline V gene lookup returns CDR1 SGDLS and CDR2 YYNGEE. The V end lost 2 bases, the J end lost 3 bases, and 12 bases lay between the germline ends. The CDR3 runs to 15 residues. This chain connects TRBV9 to TRBJ1-3; possibly TRBD1 for D (5 bases). This TCR was sampled from a man younger than 35 in good health. Sequencing input: memory CD4+ T cells sorted from blood. Subset of the sample: CD45RA-negative fraction. CDR3 region: CASSVRDAVGNTIYF. The DNA for the CDR3 is TGTGCCAGCAGCGTCCGGGACGCTGTTGGAAACACCATATATTTT.